This T cell receptor beta chain was documented in a study of T cell responses to AZD1222 COVID-19 vaccine. Study results and limitations: Repertoires were sampled only after the peak T cell response. The study reported that nearly half of spike-specific TCRs target unmutated variant regions. Spike-specific TCR repertoires showed rising breadth and depth after two AZD1222 doses. CD4 TCRs associated with vaccination spanned spike, dominating at 160-218 and 743-854.

The CDR3 is 15 residues long. Germline CDR1 MNHEY, CDR2 SVGAGI. The V segment lost 7 bases and the J segment 3 bases; nucleotides outside the gene matches: 10. To note about this clone: The target antigen is unknown.

The method was immunoSEQ multiplex PCR; TCRdb's version includes in-frame clones alone and lacks a portion of them. The sample lists tens of thousands of clones; 90% to 95% were seen once. This clonotype originated in an adult in good health. The sequencing here drew on peripheral blood, taken on day 0 of AZD1222 vaccination. The rearrangement uses TRBV6-5 and TRBJ2-3; 7 nucleotides match TRBD1. The CDR3 region is CASKRGPSRTDTQYF. In DNA, the CDR3 is TGTGCCAGCAAGAGGGGGCCCAGTCGAACAGATACGCAGTATTTT.